Listed here is a single T cell receptor (beta chain). This clone has more than one count but fewer than ten. Its antigen target is currently unknown. Nothing much larger sits one base from this clone, and base qualities are not available. Library prep was done by the immunoSEQ multiplex PCR assay. A mixture of 60 forward primers for TCR Vbeta segments and 13 reverse primers for TCR Jbeta segments was used in the multiplex PCR. Amplification of the CDR3 region of rearranged TCR beta genes was performed with a multiplex PCR assay on genomic DNA. The Illumina HiSeq System was used to sequence the amplified TCR beta libraries as 87-base-pair reads. The study's processing was this. A later analysis tallied some 79 million unique TCR beta chains across the 666 repertoires, and about 12 million of those chains were shared by two or more donors. Raw reads were error-corrected and collapsed into unique sequences by a nearest-neighbor algorithm in which closely related sequences were merged to remove PCR and sequencing errors. V, D and J gene segments were assigned by aligning CDR3 sequences to IMGT reference sequences. For a sequence to be retained, a match of at least six nucleotides to both a V gene segment and a J gene segment was required. A rearrangement was called productive if the CDR3 had no stop codons and remained in frame with V and J, and every other rearrangement was called non-productive. CDR3 was defined according to IMGT convention as the region running from the second conserved V-encoded cysteine to the conserved J-encoded phenylalanine. The earlier analysis of about 610 of the donors excluded any sequence lacking an unambiguous match to a single V gene segment. In an earlier analysis of around 590 of the donors, a V segment was called functional when productive rearrangements were above 56.7%, and segregating when the standard deviation between donors exceeded 5%. To diagnose cytomegalovirus status from the catalog of TCR beta chain sequences, a statistical classification framework was built. In a later analysis, TCR nucleotide sequences were compared against IMGT/GENE-DB human TR gene sequences so that V and J genes could be assigned. A later analysis assigned CDR3 sequences and most-parsimonious VDJ recombination scenarios with the TCRdist pipeline. In a later analysis, each TCR beta chain was defined by its CDR3 amino acid sequence together with its V-gene family, and reads without a unique V-gene family were excluded. In a later analysis, 450 to 600 highly shared, low-generation-probability nucleotide sequences were removed to address suspected cross-contamination and a sequencing artifact. In a later analysis, a clonal expansion index was calculated for each public chain from normalized within-repertoire ranks of inferred template counts. In a later analysis, generation probabilities were computed with a VDJ recombination model fitted to out-of-frame rearrangements, and the resulting probabilities were checked against IGoR. A later analysis scored TCR-TCR, TCR-HLA and TCR-CMV co-occurrence with hypergeometric tests, applying a repertoire-size bias correction to TCR pairs. In a later analysis, false discovery rates were estimated by permuting HLA or CMV assignments 20 times. In a later analysis, co-occurring TCRs were grouped using DBSCAN, with TCRdist sequence similarity added in when clustering inside HLA-allele-positive subsets. Co-occurrence clustering excluded repertoires with fewer than 30,000 or more than 120,000 public chains, plus five with anomalous nucleotide sharing. What TCRdb holds here is the immuneACCESS table cut down to in-frame rearrangements. Part of the clones is not present; checked against another copy, under half of the missing clones reflect an unresolved V gene, and the others are unexplained. The V and J calls and the clone size are those of that table, but D and trimming were determined from the DNA. Across this sample there are approximately 160,000 clones, with just over 75% seen only once. The ten largest clones take up about 1.6% of the sample.

This entry comes from a study of cytomegalovirus exposure and HLA in healthy donors (dated by TCRdb to the late 2010s). Looking at the study overall: In an earlier analysis of some 550 of the donors, 250 to 350 Gb of sequence data and 117 million unique TCR beta sequences from about 190 million T cells were reported. An early release covering about 600 HLA-typed donors comprised around 300 gigabases of sequencing data and 85 million or so unique TCR sequences. Of the 300 to 450 genotyped donors, about 84% fell in the genetic ancestry cluster associated with self-reported Caucasian donors. The aim of the study was to test whether cataloging public T cell receptors could identify signatures of past pathogen exposure. The study used immunosequencing to profile the T cell repertoires of approximately 690 subjects and linked those repertoires to cytomegalovirus serostatus. Along with the approximately 700-subject first cohort, a separate validation cohort of about 110 different subjects was used. To predict cytomegalovirus infection status, the study combined high-throughput TCR immunosequencing, statistical association of individual TCRs with disease status, and machine learning. A later analysis re-analyzed previously published TCR beta repertoires from about 730 donors and added high-resolution HLA genotyping to study TCR occurrence patterns. In the later analysis, no new phenotypic data were used to find candidate immune exposures; instead, reliance was placed on TCR beta sequences and their occurrence across donors. An earlier analysis of 587 of the donors used high-throughput TCR beta sequencing to judge whether each TCR beta V gene segment behaved as functional or pseudogenic. Donor age, sex, ethnicity and CMV serostatus were compiled alongside the repertoire data. A later genetic analysis used genome-wide SNP genotypes for about 65% of the 666 donors, treating that subset as a discovery cohort. Every discovery cohort repertoire had been produced on one sequencing platform. Class I and class II HLA loci were covered by the typing at four-digit resolution. Typing coverage varied by locus: roughly 629-640 donors for A, B, C, DRB1 and DQB1; approximately 500 for DQA1; more than 600 for DPA1; 450 to 480 for DPB1. Because of strong linkage in the cohort, 4 to 6 DR-DQ haplotypes were treated as single units for association and clustering. On average, roughly 240,000 unique TCR beta nucleotide sequences were sequenced per donor among some 420 genotyped donors of the cohort, with 15% to 20% of those sequences being non-productive. The investigation overall reported the following: For the cohort, immune exposure information was limited to CMV serostatus. Specific HLA alleles were associated with around 18,000 TCR beta sequences at a false discovery rate of 0.05 in a later analysis. Most TCR sequences were observed very rarely across donors, whereas some public TCRs were present in many individuals. Presence/absence analyses assumed roughly uniform sequencing depth across donors, an assumption that may not hold. The earlier analysis of a few hundred of the donors excluded roughly 17 rarely observed V segments, including chromosome 9 orphons, because counts were too low. According to a later analysis, TCR association rates differed among HLA loci, with DRB1 alleles showing the most associated TCRs and HLA-C alleles showing the fewest. Compared with the 666-donor mean, donors in an Asian-associated ancestry cluster had fewer N-insertions in productive TCRs, according to a later genetic analysis. The 87-base-pair reads could not distinguish some IMGT-functional V segments, including TRBV6-2 and TRBV6-3, so those segments were excluded. A later analysis found that HLA-associated TCR beta chains were more clonally expanded and had lower generation probabilities than equally common non-associated chains. Several of the top co-occurrence clusters appeared to be linked to parvovirus B19, influenza, CMV and Epstein-Barr virus, according to a later analysis. In an earlier analysis of more than 500 of the donors, most TCR beta V segments appeared in productive rearrangements about 90% or about 30% of the time, broadly matching IMGT annotations. A further reported finding was that TCR beta sequences accurately predicted the HLA-A and HLA-B alleles for most subjects in the first cohort. When HLA alleles, especially DR and DQ, strongly co-occurred, TCR associations were difficult to assign to individual alleles. The classifier was reported to diagnose cytomegalovirus status with high specificity and sensitivity in both the original cohort and the validation cohort. The authors suggested that the approach could potentially be generalized to other disease states and immunological phenotypes. A few of the identified cytomegalovirus-associated TCR beta chains were confirmed in vitro to be specific for cytomegalovirus antigens. Because some donors lacked HLA typing at each locus, the association tests relied only on the typed subset. The cohort was sequenced for TCR beta chains only, and without alpha or paired-chain data the features that could be detected were limited. V-gene and J-gene trimming of TCR beta chains was associated with a missense DCLRE1C variant in a later genetic analysis, and the association was replicated in an independent cohort. A cluster of highly shared sequence variants was judged likely to represent a technical artifact of the sequencing pipeline. Linkage disequilibrium might explain the correlated functional status among segregating V segments, but an unknown experimental factor could not be ruled out. The study gave a list of 150 to 200 TCR beta chains associated with cytomegalovirus. A later analysis found that most CMV-associated TCR beta chains appeared HLA-restricted, with HLA associations seemingly driven largely by CMV exposure.

The cohort was made up of 666 healthy bone marrow donors. All cohort members were sampled while nominally healthy, although unrecorded immune exposures were likely present. The donor tested CMV seronegative and was one of the 352 seronegative cohort members. Each donor provided a peripheral blood sample, and peripheral blood mononuclear cells were used for TCR beta sequencing. The Qiagen DNeasy Blood Extraction Kit was used to extract genomic DNA from the blood cell samples. The CDR3 covers 14 residues, taking in both the cysteine and the phenylalanine. Kept here is only the CDR3 DNA, which spans 42 bases and is read in frame from base 1. Trimming removed 7 bases from V and 4 bases from J, leaving 14 bases between the germline ends. CDR1 and CDR2 are read off the germline V gene (reference sequence) as GTSNPN and SVGIG.

Source material: PBMCs. The receptor chain draws on TRBV30 and TRBJ2-6, and the D gene may be TRBD1, 6 bases matching. This clonotype was obtained from a man aged 40-55 years in good health and CMV-seronegative. The CDR3 amino acid sequence is: CALDLGAGANVLTF. The DNA sequence is as follows: TGTGCCTTGGATTTGGGGGCCGGGGCCAACGTCCTGACTTTC.